The clone carrying this TCR beta chain is a singleton in its sample. The CDR3 runs to 16 residues. The germline CDR1 and CDR2 sequences are MGHDK and SYGVNS. Between the trimmed V and J ends, which lost 3 bases and 1 base, there was a span of 14 bases. From the RACE reads, TCRdb called clonotypes with MiXCR, one entry per CDR3 protein. The table records approximately 82,000 distinct CDR3 sequences, approximately 10% of them present only once. Time point specified: patch test 1, 2 weeks after DPC sensitization. The treatment is: therapeutic diphenylcyclopropenone sensitization with weekly scalp DPC. This entry is derived from a study of human T cells and chemical hapten exposure.

The chain combines TRBV25-1 with TRBJ2-3; the D is unclear. The sequencing here drew on whole blood, taken in connection with sensitization to the hapten diphenylcyclopropenone (DPC). The source is a man in his forties with alopecia areata. Some clones in this sample may be carry-over from other donors' samples. CDR3 sequence (DNA): TGTGCCAGCAGTGATTTACGACGAGCCGGCACAGATACGCAGTATTTT. Protein sequence: CASSDLRRAGTDTQYF.